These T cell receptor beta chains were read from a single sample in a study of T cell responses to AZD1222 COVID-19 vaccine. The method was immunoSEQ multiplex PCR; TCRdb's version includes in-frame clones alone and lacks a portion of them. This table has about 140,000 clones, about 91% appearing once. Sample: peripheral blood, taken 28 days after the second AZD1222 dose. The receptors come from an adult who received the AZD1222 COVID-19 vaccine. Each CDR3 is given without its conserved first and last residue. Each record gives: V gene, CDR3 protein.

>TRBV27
ASSLSFRGTDTQY
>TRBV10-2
ASSEQSGNTIY
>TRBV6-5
ASTENGNTIY
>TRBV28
ASSLRGLAGFSSYNEQF
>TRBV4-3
ASSQVGTGYNEQF
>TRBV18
ASSPGRENTEAF
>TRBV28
ASSLDSAYEQY
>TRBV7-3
ASSLRGRTEAF
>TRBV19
ASGPGLASNEQF
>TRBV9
ASSANPHRLNEKLF
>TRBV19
ASTTGTPDEKLF
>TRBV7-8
ASSSIVGSGNTIY
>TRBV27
ASSPRRDSNQPQH
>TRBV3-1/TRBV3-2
ASSQGGQGNQPQH
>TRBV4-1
ASSHGTGNEQY
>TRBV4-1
ASSQDAYNEQF
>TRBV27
ASSITGTSGKDTDTQY
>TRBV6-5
ASRRQGGTGELF
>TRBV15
ATSSDLGQGGNTIY
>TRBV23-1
ASSKGPVGNTEAF
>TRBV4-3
ASSSALAAYEQY
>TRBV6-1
ASSERGGANEQF
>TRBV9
ASSFSLGGQGAETQY
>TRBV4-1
ASSQAIQIPREAF
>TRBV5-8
ASSLGSFLGVNEAF
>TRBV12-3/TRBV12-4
ASSYRGGDTQY
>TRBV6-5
ASSPNIRPTLEQY